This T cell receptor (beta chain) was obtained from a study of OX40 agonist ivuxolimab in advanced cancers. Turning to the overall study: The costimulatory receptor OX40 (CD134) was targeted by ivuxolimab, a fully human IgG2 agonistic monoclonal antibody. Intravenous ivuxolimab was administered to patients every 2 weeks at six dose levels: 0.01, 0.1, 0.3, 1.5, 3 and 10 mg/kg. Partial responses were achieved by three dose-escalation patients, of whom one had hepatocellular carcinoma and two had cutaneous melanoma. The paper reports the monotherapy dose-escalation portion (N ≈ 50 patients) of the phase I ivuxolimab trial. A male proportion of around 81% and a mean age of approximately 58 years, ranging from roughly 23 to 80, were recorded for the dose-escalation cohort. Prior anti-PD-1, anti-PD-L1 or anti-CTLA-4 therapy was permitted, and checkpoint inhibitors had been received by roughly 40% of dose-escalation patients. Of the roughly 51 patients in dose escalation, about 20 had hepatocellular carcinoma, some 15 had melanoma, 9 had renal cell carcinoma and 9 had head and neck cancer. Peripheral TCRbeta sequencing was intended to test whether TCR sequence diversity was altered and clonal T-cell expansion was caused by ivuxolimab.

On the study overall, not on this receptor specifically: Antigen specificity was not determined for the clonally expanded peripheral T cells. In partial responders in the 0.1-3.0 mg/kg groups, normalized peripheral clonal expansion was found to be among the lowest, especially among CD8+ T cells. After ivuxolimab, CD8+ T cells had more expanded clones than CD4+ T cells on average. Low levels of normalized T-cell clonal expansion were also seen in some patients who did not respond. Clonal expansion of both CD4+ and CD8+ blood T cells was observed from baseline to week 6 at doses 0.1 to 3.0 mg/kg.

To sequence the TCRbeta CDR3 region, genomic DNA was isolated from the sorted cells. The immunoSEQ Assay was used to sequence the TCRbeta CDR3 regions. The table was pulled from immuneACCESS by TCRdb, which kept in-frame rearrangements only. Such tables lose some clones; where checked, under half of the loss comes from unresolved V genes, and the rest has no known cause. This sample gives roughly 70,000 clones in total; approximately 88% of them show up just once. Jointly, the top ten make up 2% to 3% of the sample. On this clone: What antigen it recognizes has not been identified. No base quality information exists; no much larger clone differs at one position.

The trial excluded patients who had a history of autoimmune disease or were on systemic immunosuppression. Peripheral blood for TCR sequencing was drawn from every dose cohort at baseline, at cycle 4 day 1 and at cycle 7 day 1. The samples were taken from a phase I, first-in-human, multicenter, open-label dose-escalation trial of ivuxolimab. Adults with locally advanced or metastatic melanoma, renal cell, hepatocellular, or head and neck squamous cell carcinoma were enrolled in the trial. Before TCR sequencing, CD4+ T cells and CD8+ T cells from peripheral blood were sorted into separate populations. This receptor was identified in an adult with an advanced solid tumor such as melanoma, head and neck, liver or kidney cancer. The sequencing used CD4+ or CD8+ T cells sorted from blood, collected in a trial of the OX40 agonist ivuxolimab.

The CDR3 region has the sequence CASSDSIGASYNEQFF. The bases read TGTGCCAGCAGCGACTCAATCGGCGCGTCCTACAATGAGCAGTTCTTC. The rearrangement combines TRBV9 with TRBJ2-1, with the D gene call left open. As encoded in the germline V gene, CDR1 is SGDLS while CDR2 is YYNGEE. The CDR3 sequence holds 16 residues, the cysteine and phenylalanine included. Of the read, only the CDR3 DNA is kept; its 48 bases are in frame from base 1. Trimming costs V 3 bases and J 1 base, and their ends lie 14 bases apart.